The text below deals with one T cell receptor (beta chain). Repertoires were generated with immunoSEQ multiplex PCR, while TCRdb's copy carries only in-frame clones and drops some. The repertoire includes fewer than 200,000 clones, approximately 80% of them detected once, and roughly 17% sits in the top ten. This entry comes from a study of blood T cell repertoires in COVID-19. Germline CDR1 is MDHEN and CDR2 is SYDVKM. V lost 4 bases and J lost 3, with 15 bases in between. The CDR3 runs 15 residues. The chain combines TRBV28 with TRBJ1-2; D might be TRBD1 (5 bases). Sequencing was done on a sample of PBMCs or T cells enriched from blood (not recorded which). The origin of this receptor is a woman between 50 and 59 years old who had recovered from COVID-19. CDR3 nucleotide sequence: TGTGCCAGCAGTTCGTCGGGGGGAAGGCACTATGGCTACACCTTC. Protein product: CASSSSGGRHYGYTF.